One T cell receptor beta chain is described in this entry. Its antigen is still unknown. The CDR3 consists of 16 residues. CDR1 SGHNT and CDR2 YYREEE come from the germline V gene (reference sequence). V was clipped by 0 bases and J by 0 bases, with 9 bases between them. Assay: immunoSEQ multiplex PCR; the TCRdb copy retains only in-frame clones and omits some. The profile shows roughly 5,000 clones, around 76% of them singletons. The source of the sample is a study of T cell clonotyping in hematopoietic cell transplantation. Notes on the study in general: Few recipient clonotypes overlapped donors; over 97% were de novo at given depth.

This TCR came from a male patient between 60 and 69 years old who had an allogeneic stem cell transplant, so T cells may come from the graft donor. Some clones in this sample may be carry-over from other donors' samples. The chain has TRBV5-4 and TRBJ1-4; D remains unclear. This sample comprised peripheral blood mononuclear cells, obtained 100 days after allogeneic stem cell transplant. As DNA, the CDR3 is TGTGCCAGCAGCTTGGAAGCGGACCCAACTAATGAAAAACTGTTTTTT. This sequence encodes CASSLEADPTNEKLFF.